A single sample is the source of the 7 T cell receptor beta chains below, sequenced in a study of T cell responses to AZD1222 COVID-19 vaccine. Measured with immunoSEQ multiplex PCR; TCRdb has only the in-frame clones, and not every one. The table records around 130,000 clones, roughly 87% of them present only once. Material: peripheral blood, obtained on day 0 of AZD1222 vaccination. These receptors all come from an adult in good health.

The chain uses TRBV6-1 and TRBJ1-5; possibly TRBD1 for D (6 bases). Trimming cost V 2 bases and J 5 bases, with 13 bases left between them. The CDR3 is 15 amino acids. Per germline, CDR1 MNHNS and CDR2 SASEGT. CDR3 sequence: CASSERGTAYQPQHF. CDR3 DNA: TGTGCCAGCAGTGAAAGGGGGACGGCCTATCAGCCCCAGCATTTT.

The chain employs TRBV3-1 (or the pseudogene TRBV3-2) and TRBJ1-6; D is perhaps TRBD1 (5 bases). Trimming pared 0 bases from V and 8 bases from J, leaving 5 bases between. The CDR3 extends over 13 amino acids. The germline V gene encodes CDR1 LGHDT and CDR2 YNNKEL (reference sequence). The CDR3 is CASSQDRDSPLHF. In nucleotides, the CDR3 is TGTGCCAGCAGCCAAGACAGGGATTCACCCCTCCACTTT.

V usage is TRBV3-1 (or the pseudogene TRBV3-2) and J usage is TRBJ1-6, with D possibly matching TRBD1 (5 bases). V was pared by 1 base and J by 10 bases, with 11 bases between. The CDR3 loop spans 14 amino acids. CDR1 and CDR2 (germline): LGHDT, YNNKEL (reference sequence). CDR3: CASSQAGTYSPLHF. CDR3 DNA sequence: TGTGCCAGCAGCCAAGCGGGGACTTACTCACCCCTCCACTTT.

On this clone itself: In the same sample, other DNA sequences code for this CDR3. V usage is TRBV29-1 and J usage is TRBJ2-6; D is possibly TRBD2 (6 bases). The CDR3 is made up of 14 amino acids. V lost 4 bases to trimming and J lost 2 bases, with 9 bases between them. Germline V gene data show CDR1 as SQVTM and CDR2 as ANQGSEA. The DNA of the CDR3 is TGCAGCGTTGGGAGGGAACCTGGGGCCAACGTCCTGACTTTC. The encoded protein is CSVGREPGANVLTF.

V and J are TRBV6-5 and TRBJ2-7; the D gene is possibly TRBD1 (6 bases). The CDR3 runs 13 residues. The germline V gene encodes CDR1 MNHEY and CDR2 SVGAGI. The V end lost 6 bases, the J end lost 3 bases, and 12 bases lay between the germline ends. This CDR3 is CASSRDTHYEQYF. CDR3 sequence (DNA): TGTGCCAGCAGCCGGGACACCCACTACGAGCAGTACTTC.

CDR3 DNA: TGTGCCAGCAGTCCACCCCCGAAACTTCTATACAATGAGCAGTTCTTC. It codes for CASSPPPKLLYNEQFF. V and J are TRBV28 and TRBJ2-1; D gene unclear. Between the trimmed V and J ends, which lost 5 bases and 4 bases, there was a span of 18 bases. The CDR3 is 16 amino acids. Germline lookup yields CDR1 MDHEN and CDR2 SYDVKM. Combining the CDR3 with reference TRBV28 and TRBJ2-1 gives the whole variable domain DVKVTQSSRYLVKRTGEKVFLECVQDMDHENMFWYRQDPGLGLRLIYFSYDVKMKEKGDIPEGYSVSREKKERFSLILESASTNQTSMYLCASSPPPKLLYNEQFFGPGTRLTVL.

The count of this clone is one. The J gene is TRBJ1-2, the V gene TRBV6-5; the D gene is possibly TRBD1 (5 bases). The CDR3 spans 12 residues. CDR1 is MNHEY and CDR2 is SVGAGI in the germline V gene. V was shortened by 5 bases and J by 5 bases, with 9 bases between the two germline ends. Here the CDR3 DNA reads TGTGCCAGCAGTCCCGACAGATATGGCTACACCTTC. Protein product: CASSPDRYGYTF.